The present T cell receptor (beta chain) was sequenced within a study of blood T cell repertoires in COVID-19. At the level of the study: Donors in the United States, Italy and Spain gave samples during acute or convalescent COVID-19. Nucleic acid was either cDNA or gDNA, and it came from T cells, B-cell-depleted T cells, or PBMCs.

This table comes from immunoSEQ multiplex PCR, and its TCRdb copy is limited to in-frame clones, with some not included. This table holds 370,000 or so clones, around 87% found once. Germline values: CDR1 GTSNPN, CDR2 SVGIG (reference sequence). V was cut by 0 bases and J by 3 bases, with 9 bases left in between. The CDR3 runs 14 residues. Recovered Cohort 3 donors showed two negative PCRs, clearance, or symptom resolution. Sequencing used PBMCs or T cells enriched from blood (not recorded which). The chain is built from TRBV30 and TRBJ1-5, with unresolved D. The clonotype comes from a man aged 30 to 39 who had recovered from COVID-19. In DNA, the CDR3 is TGTGCCTGGAGTGTAACTAACTACAATCAGCCCCAGCATTTT. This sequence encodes CAWSVTNYNQPQHF. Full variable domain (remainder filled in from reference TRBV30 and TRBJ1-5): SQTIHQWPATLVQPVGSPLSLECTVEGTSNPNLYWYRQAAGRGLQLLFYSVGIGQISSEVPQNLSASRPQDRQFILSSKKLLLSDSGFYLCAWSVTNYNQPQHFGDGTRLSIL.